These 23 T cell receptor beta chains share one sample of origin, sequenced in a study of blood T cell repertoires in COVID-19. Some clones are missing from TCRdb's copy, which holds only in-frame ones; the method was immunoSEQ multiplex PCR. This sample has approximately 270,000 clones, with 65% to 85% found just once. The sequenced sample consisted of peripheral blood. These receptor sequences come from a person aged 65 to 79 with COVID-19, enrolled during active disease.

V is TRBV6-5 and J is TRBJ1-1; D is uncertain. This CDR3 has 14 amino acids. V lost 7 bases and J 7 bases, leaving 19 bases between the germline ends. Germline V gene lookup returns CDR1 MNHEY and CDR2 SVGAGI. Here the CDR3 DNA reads TGTGCCAGCACCCAAAGGAGCGGAGAGAATGAAGCTTTCTTT. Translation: CASTQRSGENEAFF.

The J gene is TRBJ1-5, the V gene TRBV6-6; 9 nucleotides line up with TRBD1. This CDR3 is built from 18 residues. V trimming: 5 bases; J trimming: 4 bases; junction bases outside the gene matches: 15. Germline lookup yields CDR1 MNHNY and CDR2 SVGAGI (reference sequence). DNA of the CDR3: TGTGCCAGCAGTCAGAAAGTGCCCGGGACAGGGCAGAATCAGCCCCAGCATTTT. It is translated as CASSQKVPGTGQNQPQHF.

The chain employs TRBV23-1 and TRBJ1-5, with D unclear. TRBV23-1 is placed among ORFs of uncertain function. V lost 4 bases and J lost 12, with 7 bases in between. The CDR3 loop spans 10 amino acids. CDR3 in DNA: TGCGCCAGCAGTCGATTCAGCCAGCATTTT. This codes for CASSRFSQHF.

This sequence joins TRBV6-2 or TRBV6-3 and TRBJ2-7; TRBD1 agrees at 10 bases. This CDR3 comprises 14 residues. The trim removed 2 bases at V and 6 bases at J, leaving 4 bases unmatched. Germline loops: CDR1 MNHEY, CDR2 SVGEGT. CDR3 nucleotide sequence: TGTGCCAGCAGTTACCGGGACAGGGGCGTCGAGCAGTACTTC. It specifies CASSYRDRGVEQYF.

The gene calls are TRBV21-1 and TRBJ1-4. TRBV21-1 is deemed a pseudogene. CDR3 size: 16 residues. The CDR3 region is CASSKVGGAVNEKLFF. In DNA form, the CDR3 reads TGTGCCAGCAGCAAAGTCGGGGGGGCCGTCAATGAAAAACTGTTTTTT.

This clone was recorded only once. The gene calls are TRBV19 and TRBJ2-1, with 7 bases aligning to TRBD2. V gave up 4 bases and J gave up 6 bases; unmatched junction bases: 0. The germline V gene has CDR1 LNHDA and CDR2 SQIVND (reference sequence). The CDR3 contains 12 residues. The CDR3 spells CASSTGGNEQFF. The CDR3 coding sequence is TGTGCCAGTAGTACGGGGGGCAATGAGCAGTTCTTC. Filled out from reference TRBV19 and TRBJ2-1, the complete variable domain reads DGGITQSPKYLFRKEGQNVTLSCEQNLNHDAMYWYRQDPGQGLRLIYYSQIVNDFQKGDIAEGYSVSREKKESFPLTVTSAQKNPTAFYLCASSTGGNEQFFGPGTRLTVL.

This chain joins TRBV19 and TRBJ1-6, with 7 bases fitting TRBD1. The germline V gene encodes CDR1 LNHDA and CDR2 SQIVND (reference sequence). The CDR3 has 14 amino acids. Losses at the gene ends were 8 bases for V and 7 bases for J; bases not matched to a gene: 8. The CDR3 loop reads CASEGGAGNSPLHF. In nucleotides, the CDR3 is TGTGCCAGTGAAGGGGGCGCTGGGAATTCACCCCTCCACTTT. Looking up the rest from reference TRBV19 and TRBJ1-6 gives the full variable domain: DGGITQSPKYLFRKEGQNVTLSCEQNLNHDAMYWYRQDPGQGLRLIYYSQIVNDFQKGDIAEGYSVSREKKESFPLTVTSAQKNPTAFYLCASEGGAGNSPLHFGNGTRLTVT.

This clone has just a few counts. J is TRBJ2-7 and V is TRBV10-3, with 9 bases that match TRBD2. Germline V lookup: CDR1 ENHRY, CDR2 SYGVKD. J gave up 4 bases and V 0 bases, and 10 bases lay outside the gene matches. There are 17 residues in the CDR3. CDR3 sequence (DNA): TGTGCCATCAGTGAGTCGATAGGCCTAGCGGGACAATACGAGCAGTACTTC. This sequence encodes CAISESIGLAGQYEQYF.

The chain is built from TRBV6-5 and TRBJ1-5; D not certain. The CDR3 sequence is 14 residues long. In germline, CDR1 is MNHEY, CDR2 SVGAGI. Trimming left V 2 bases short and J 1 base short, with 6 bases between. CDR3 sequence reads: CASSYGGSNQPQHF. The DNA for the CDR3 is TGTGCCAGCAGTTACGGCGGGAGCAATCAGCCCCAGCATTTT.

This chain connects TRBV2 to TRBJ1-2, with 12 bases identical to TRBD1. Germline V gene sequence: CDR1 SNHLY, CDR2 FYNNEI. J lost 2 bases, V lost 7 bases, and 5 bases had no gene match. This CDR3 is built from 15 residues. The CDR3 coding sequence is TGTGCCAGCAACTACGGGACAGGGGGCAACTATGGCTACACCTTC. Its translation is CASNYGTGGNYGYTF.

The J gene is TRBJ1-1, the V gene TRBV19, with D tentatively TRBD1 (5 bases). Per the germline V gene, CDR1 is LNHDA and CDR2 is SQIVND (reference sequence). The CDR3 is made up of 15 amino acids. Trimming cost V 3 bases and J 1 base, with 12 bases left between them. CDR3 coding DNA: TGTGCCAGTAGTATTGTAGGACAAACGAACACTGAAGCTTTCTTT. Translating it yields CASSIVGQTNTEAFF.

The CDR3 bases are TGTGCCAGCAGTGGGGAGGTCAGGGCCTATGGCTACACCTTC. The encoded protein is CASSGEVRAYGYTF. The rearrangement links TRBV2 to TRBJ1-2, with D tentatively TRBD1 (5 bases). The CDR3 is 14 amino acids. CDR1 is SNHLY, CDR2 FYNNEI, per germline. The germline V and J ends were trimmed by 4 bases and 4 bases, with 13 bases remaining between them.

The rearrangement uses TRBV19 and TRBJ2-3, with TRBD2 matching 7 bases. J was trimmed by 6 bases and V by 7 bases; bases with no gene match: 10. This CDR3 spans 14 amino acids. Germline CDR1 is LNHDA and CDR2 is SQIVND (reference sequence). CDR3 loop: CASKAGDKRDTQYF. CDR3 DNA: TGTGCCAGTAAGGCGGGAGATAAACGGGATACGCAGTATTTT. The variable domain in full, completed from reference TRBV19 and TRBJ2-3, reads DGGITQSPKYLFRKEGQNVTLSCEQNLNHDAMYWYRQDPGQGLRLIYYSQIVNDFQKGDIAEGYSVSREKKESFPLTVTSAQKNPTAFYLCASKAGDKRDTQYFGPGTRLTVL.

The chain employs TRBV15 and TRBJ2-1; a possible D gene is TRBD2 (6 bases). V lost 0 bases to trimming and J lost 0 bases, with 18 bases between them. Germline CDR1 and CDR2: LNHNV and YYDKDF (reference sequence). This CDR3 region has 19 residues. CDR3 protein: CATSRDPIFGGSSYNEQFF. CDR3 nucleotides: TGTGCCACCAGCAGAGATCCCATATTTGGGGGGAGCTCCTACAATGAGCAGTTCTTC.

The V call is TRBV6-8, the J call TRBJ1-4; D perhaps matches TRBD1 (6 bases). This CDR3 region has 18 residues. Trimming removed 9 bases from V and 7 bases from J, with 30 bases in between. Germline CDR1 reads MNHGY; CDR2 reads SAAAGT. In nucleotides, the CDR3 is TGTGCCAGGCCTCGGACAGAGAAAACCCGATGGTCTGTTGAAAAACTGTTTTTT. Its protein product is CARPRTEKTRWSVEKLFF.

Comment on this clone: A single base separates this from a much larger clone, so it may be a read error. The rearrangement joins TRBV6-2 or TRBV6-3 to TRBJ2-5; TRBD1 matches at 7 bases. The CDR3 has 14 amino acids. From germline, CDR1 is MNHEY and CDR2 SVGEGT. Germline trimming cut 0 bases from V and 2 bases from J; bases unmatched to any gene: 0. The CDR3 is CASSYSTGQETQYF. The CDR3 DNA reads TGTGCCAGCAGTTACTCGACAGGGCAAGAGACCCAGTACTTC.

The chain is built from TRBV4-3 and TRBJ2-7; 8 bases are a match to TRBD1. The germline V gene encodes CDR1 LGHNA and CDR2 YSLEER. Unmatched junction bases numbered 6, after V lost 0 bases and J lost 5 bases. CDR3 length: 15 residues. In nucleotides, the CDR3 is TGCGCCAGCAGCCAAGAAGGACAGGGAGGACACGAGCAGTACTTC. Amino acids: CASSQEGQGGHEQYF.

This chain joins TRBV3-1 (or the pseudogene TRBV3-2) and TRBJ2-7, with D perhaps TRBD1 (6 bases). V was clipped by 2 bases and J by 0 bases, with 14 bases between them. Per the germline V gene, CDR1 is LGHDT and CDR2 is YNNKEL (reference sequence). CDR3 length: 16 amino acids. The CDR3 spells CASSQPNDRSSYEQYF. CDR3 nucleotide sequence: TGTGCCAGCAGCCAACCAAACGACAGGAGCTCCTACGAGCAGTACTTC.

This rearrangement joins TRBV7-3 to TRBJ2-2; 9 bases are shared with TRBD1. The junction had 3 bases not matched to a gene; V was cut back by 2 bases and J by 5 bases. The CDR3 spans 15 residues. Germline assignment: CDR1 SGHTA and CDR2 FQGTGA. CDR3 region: CASSLDRGSTGELFF. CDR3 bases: TGTGCCAGCAGCTTAGACAGGGGGAGTACCGGGGAGCTGTTTTTT.

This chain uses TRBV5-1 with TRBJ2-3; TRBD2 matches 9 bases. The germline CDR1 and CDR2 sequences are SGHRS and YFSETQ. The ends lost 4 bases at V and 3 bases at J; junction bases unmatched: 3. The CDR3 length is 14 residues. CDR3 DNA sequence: TGCGCCAGCAGCCCGGGACTAGCTACAGATACGCAGTATTTT. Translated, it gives CASSPGLATDTQYF.

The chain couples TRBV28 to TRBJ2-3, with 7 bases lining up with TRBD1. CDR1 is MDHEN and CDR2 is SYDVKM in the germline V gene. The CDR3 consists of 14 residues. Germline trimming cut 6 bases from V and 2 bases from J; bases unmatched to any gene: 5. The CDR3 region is CASRRGQDTDTQYF. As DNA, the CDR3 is TGTGCCAGCAGGCGAGGACAGGACACAGATACGCAGTATTTT.

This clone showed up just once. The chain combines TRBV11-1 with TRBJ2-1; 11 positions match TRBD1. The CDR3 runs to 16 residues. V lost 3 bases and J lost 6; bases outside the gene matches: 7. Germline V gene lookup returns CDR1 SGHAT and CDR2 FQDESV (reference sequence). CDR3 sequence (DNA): TGTGCCAGCAGCTTTGGACAGGGGGCGGGGAGCAATGAGCAGTTCTTC. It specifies CASSFGQGAGSNEQFF.

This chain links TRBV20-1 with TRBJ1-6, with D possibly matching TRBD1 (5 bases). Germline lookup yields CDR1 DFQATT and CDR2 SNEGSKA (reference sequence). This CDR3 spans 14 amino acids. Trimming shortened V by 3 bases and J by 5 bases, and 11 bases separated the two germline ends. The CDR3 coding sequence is TGCAGTGCTAGTACCAGGGCTAATAATTCACCCCTCCACTTT. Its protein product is CSASTRANNSPLHF.